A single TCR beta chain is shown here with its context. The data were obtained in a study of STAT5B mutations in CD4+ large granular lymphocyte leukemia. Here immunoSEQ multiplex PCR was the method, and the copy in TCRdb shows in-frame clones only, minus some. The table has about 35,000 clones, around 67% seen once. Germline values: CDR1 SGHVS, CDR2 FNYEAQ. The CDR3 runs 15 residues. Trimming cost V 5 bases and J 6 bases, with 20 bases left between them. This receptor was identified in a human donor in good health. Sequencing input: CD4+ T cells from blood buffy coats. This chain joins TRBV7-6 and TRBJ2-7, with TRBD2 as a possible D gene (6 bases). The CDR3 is CASSRGRGAGSEQYF. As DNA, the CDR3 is TGTGCCAGCAGCCGGGGTCGTGGGGCGGGGTCCGAGCAGTACTTC.